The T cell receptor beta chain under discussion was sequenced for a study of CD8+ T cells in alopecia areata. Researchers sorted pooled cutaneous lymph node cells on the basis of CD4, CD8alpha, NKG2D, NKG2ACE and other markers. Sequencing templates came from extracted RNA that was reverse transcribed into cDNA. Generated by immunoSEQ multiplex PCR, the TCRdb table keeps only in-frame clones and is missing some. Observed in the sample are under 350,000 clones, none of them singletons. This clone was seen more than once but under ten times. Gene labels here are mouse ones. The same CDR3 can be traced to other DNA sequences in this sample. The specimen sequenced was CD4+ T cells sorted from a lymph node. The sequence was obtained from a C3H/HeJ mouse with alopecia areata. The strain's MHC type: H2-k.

The chain's CDR3 is CASRGLGGSAETLYF. Incomplete CDR3 DNA: TGTGCCAGCAGGGGACTGGGGGGCAGTGCAGAA. This rearrangement joins TRBV19 to TRBJ2-3; TRBD2 aligns across 12 bases. The CDR3 goes on 4 residues after the read ends, and that part is filled in from the germline J gene. Trimming took 5 bases from V and 0 from J; bases not matched to a gene: 1. The CDR3 is made up of 15 amino acids. Germline V gene sequence: CDR1 FNHDT, CDR2 SITEND (reference sequence). Variable domain in full (rest from reference TRBV19 and TRBJ2-3): GGIITQTPKFLIGQEGQKLTLKCQQNFNHDTMYWYRQDSGKGLRLIYYSITENDLQKGDLSEGYDASREKKSSFSLTVTSAQKNEMAVFLCASRGLGGSAETLYFGSGTRLTVL.